One and the same sample provided the 5 T cell receptor beta chains below, sequenced in a study of T cell responses to AZD1222 COVID-19 vaccine. Profiled with immunoSEQ multiplex PCR; TCRdb holds only in-frame clones, not every one. The table has 85,000 to 100,000 clones, 80% to 90% seen once; the top ten hold 6.3%. This specimen was peripheral blood, taken on day 0 of AZD1222 vaccination. The receptors come from an adult in good health.

This chain links TRBV5-1 with TRBJ2-1; D unresolved. V was pared by 1 base and J by 8 bases, with 7 bases between. Germline V gives CDR1 SGHRS, CDR2 YFSETQ. The CDR3 covers 12 residues. As DNA, the CDR3 is TGCGCCAGCAGCTTGTCATTGGATGAGCAGTTCTTC. It is translated as CASSLSLDEQFF.

This chain uses TRBV9 with TRBJ1-6; no reliable D call. This CDR3 spans 12 amino acids. Germline CDR1 is SGDLS and CDR2 is YYNGEE. V was clipped by 2 bases and J by 8 bases, with 5 bases between them. CDR3 amino acids: CASSVTDSPLHF. The DNA of the CDR3 is TGTGCCAGCAGCGTCACCGATTCACCCCTCCACTTT. Full variable domain (missing parts from reference TRBV9 and TRBJ1-6): DSGVTQTPKHLITATGQRVTLRCSPRSGDLSVYWYQQSLDQGLQFLIQYYNGEERAKGNILERFSAQQFPDLHSELNLSSLELGDSALYFCASSVTDSPLHFGNGTRLTVT.

This chain uses TRBV18 with TRBJ1-1, with D possibly TRBD1 on 6 matching bases. The CDR3 spans 16 residues. Deletions cut 8 bases from V and 6 bases from J, with 25 bases between. CDR1 and CDR2 from the germline V gene are KGHSH and LQKENI. The CDR3 spells CASPVPGAREIAEAFF. The CDR3 DNA follows: TGTGCCAGCCCCGTTCCAGGGGCAAGGGAGATAGCTGAAGCTTTCTTT.

The CDR3, as DNA: TGTGCCAGCAGCGCCCGGGACAGGGGAGGAAGGGAGACCCAGTACTTC. It is translated as CASSARDRGGRETQYF. The V call is TRBV11-2, the J call TRBJ2-5, with 10 bases lining up with TRBD1. Germline V gene lookup returns CDR1 SGHAT and CDR2 FQNNGV. The J segment lost 5 bases and the V segment lost 5 bases, leaving 11 bases of the junction unmatched. The CDR3 has 16 residues.

The gene calls are TRBV6-1 and TRBJ2-7; tentative D call: TRBD2 (5 bases). Germline V gene data show CDR1 as MNHNS and CDR2 as SASEGT. The germline V and J ends were trimmed by 3 bases and 5 bases, with 8 bases remaining between them. The length of the CDR3 is 12 residues. Here the CDR3 reads CASSDPGNEQYF. The CDR3 DNA is TGTGCCAGCAGTGACCCCGGGAACGAGCAGTACTTC.